Below, one T cell receptor (beta chain) is given with its context. What it binds is not known. This entry belongs to a study of T cell responses to AZD1222 COVID-19 vaccine. Study-level points and caveats: The donor group comprised mostly white British people and more females; the analysis possibly underestimated clonal diversity.

The V end lost 4 bases, the J end lost 6 bases, and 9 bases lay between the germline ends. In germline, CDR1 is SQVTM, CDR2 ANQGSEA. The CDR3 is made up of 11 amino acids. The table came from immunoSEQ multiplex PCR; TCRdb's copy has only in-frame clones and leaves some out. The sample shows some 120,000 clones, 80% to 90% of them seen only once. The gene calls are TRBV29-1 and TRBJ1-2; unclear D gene. Sequenced material: peripheral blood, taken 28 days after the second AZD1222 dose. The sequence came from an adult who received the AZD1222 COVID-19 vaccine. The CDR3: CSVGADNGYTF. In DNA, the CDR3 is TGCAGCGTTGGGGCAGATAATGGCTACACCTTC.